This T cell receptor (beta chain) was captured in a study of immune evolution from preneoplasia to lung adenocarcinoma. General study results and limits: Later-stage lesions seemingly showed higher T cell density and diversity than normal lung. From normal lung to invasive adenocarcinoma, top clone frequencies appeared to decrease.

The repertoire was sequenced with immunoSEQ multiplex PCR; TCRdb's copy has only in-frame clones and lacks some. The sample shows about 4,200 clones, around four fifths of them seen only once. V lost 0 bases and J lost 6, with 12 bases in between. CDR3 length equals 14 residues. Looked up from germline, CDR1 is SGHDT and CDR2 is YYEEEE. A remark on this clone: Its cognate antigen is unknown.

Between the mid-2010s and the late 2010s, patients underwent resection in Japan or China. The receptor comes from a person aged 70 to 79 with lung adenocarcinoma. The chain joins TRBV5-6 to TRBJ2-5; the D gene is possibly TRBD1 (5 bases). Input material: FFPE minimally invasive lung adenocarcinoma tissue. DNA of the CDR3: TGTGCCAGCAGCTTGGCCGCAGGGAAAAAGACCCAGTACTTC. Translation: CASSLAAGKKTQYF.